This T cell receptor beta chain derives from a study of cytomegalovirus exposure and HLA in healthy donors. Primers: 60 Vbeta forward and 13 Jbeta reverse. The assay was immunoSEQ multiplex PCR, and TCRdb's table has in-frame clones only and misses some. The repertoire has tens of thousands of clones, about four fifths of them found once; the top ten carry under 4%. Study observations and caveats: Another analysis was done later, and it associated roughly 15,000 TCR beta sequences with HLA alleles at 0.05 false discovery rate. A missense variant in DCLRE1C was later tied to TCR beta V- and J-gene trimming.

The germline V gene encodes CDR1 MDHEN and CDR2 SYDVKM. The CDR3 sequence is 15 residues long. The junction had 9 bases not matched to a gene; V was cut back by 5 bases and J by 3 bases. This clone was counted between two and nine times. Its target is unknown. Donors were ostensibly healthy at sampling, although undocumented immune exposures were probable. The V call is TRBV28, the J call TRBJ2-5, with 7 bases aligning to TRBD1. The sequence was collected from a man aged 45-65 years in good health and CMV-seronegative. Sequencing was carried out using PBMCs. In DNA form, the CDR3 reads TGTGCCAGCAGTATCCGGACAGGTGGCGAAGAGACCCAGTACTTC. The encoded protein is CASSIRTGGEETQYF. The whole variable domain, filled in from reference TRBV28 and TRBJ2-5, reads DVKVTQSSRYLVKRTGEKVFLECVQDMDHENMFWYRQDPGLGLRLIYFSYDVKMKEKGDIPEGYSVSREKKERFSLILESASTNQTSMYLCASSIRTGGEETQYFGPGTRLLVL.